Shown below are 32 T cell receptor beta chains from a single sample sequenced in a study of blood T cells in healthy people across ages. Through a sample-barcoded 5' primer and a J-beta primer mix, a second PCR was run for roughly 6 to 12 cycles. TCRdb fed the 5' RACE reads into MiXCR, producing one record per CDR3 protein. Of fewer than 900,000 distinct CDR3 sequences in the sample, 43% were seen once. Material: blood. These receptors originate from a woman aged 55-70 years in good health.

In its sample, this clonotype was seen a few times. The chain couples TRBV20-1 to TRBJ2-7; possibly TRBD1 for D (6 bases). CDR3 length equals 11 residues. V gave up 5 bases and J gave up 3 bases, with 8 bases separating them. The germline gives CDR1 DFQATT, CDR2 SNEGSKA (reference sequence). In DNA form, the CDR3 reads TGCAGTGCTGAACAGGGCTACGAGCAGTACTTC. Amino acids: CSAEQGYEQYF.

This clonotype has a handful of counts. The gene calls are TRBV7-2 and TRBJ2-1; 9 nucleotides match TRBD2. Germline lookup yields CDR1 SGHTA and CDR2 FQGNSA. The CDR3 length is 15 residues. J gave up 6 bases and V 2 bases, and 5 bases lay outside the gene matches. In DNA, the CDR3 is TGTGCCAGCAGCTTACATCTAGCGGGGTTCAATGAGCAGTTCTTC. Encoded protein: CASSLHLAGFNEQFF.

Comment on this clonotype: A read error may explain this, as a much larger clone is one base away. Here the CDR3 reads CAWKGPFDYNEQYF. CDR3 in DNA: TGTGCCTGGAAGGGTCCCTTTGACTACAATGAGCAGTACTTC. The chain has TRBV30 and TRBJ2-7, with D possibly TRBD2 on 5 matching bases. The CDR3 runs to 14 residues. Between the trimmed V and J ends, which lost 4 bases and 7 bases, there was a span of 20 bases. The germline V gene encodes CDR1 GTSNPN and CDR2 SVGIG (reference sequence). Using reference TRBV30 and TRBJ2-7 for the parts outside the CDR3, the full variable domain is SQTIHQWPATLVQPVGSPLSLECTVEGTSNPNLYWYRQAAGRGLQLLFYSVGIGQISSEVPQNLSASRPQDRQFILSSKKLLLSDSGFYLCAWKGPFDYNEQYFGPGTRLTVT.

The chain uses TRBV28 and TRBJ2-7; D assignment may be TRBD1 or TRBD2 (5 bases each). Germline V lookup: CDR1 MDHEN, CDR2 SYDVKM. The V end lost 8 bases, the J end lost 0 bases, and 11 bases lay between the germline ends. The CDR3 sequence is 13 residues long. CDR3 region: CASSGAGSYEQYF. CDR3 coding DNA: TGTGCCAGCTCCGGGGCGGGCTCCTACGAGCAGTACTTC.

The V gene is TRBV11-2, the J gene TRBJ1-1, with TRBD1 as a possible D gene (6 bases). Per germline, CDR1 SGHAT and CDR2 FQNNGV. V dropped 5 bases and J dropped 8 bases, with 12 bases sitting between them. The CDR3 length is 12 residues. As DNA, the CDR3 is TGTGCCAGCAGCAAGGGGACAACCGAAGCTTTCTTT. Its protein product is CASSKGTTEAFF.

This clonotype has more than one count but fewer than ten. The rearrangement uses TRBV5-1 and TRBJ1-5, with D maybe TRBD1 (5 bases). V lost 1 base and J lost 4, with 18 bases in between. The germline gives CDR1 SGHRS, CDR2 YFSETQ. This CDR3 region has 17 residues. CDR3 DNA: TGCGCCAGCAGCTTGCATCTCAAGGGGCAAGGGAATCAGCCCCAGCATTTT. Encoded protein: CASSLHLKGQGNQPQHF.

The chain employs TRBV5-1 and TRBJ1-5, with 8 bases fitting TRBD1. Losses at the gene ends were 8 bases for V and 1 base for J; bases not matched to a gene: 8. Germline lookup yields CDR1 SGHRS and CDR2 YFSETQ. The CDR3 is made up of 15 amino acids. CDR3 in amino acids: CARSTGGWSNQPQHF. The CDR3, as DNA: TGCGCCAGAAGTACAGGGGGTTGGAGCAATCAGCCCCAGCATTTT.

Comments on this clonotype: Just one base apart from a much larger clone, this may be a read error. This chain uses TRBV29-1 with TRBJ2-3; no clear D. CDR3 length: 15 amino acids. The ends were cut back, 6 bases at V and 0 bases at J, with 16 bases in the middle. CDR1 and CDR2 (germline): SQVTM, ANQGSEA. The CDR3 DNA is TGCAGCGTACGCCCGACTGTGTCTAGCACAGATACGCAGTATTTT. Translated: CSVRPTVSSTDTQYF.

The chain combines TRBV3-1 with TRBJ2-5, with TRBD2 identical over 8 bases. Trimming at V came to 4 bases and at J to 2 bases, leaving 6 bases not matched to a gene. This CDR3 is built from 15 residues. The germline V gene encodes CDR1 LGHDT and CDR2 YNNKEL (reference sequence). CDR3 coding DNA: TGTGCCAGCAGCCGGATGCGGGGGGCACAAGAGACCCAGTACTTC. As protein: CASSRMRGAQETQYF.

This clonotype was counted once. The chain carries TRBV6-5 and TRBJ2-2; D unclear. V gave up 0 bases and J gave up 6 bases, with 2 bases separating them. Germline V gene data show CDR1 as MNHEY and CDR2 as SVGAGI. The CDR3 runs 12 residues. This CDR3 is CASSYSPGELFF. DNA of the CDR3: TGTGCCAGCAGTTACTCCCCCGGGGAGCTGTTTTTT.

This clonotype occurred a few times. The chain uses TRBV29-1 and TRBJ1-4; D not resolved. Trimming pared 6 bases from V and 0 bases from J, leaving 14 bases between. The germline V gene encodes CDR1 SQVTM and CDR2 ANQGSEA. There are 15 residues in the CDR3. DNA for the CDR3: TGCAGCGTCGCTCCAAGCGGGTCAACTAATGAAAAACTGTTTTTT. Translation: CSVAPSGSTNEKLFF.

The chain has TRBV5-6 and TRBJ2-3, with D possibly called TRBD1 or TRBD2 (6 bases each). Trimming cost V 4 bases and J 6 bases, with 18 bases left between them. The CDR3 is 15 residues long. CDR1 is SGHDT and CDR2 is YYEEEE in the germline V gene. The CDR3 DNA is TGTGCCAGCAGCCTTAGGGGGGTCGAGTTCGATACGCAGTATTTT. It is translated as CASSLRGVEFDTQYF.

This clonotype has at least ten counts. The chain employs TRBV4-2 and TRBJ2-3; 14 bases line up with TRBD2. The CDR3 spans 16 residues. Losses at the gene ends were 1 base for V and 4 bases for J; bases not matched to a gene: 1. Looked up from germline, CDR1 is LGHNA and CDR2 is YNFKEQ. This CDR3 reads CASSQVTSGGADTQYF. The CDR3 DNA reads TGTGCCAGCAGCCAAGTGACTAGCGGGGGGGCAGATACGCAGTATTTT.

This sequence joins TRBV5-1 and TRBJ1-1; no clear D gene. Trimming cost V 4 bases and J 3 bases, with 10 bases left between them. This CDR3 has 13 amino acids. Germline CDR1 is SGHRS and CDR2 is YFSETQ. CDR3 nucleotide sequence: TGCGCCAGCAGCGTGCTTGGGTACACTGAAGCTTTCTTT. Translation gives CASSVLGYTEAFF.

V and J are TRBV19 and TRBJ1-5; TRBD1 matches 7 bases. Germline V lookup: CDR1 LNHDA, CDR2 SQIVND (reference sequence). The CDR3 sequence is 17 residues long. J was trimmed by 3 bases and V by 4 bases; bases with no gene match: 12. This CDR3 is CASSTPPGTVSNQPQHF. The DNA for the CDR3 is TGTGCCAGTAGTACGCCCCCTGGGACAGTTTCCAATCAGCCCCAGCATTTT.

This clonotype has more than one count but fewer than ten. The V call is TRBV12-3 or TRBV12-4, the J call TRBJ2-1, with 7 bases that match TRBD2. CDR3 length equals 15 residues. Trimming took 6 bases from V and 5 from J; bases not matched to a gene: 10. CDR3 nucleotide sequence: TGTGCCAGCAGACCCCCTTGGGGGGGGAACAATGAGCAGTTCTTC. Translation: CASRPPWGGNNEQFF.

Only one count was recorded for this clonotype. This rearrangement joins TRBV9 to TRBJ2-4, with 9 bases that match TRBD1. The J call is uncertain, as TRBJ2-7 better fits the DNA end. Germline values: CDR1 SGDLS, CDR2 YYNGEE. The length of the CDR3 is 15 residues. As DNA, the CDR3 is TGTGCCAGCAGCGTCGTACCGGGACAGGGCTACGAGCAGTACTTC. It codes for CASSVVPGQGYEQYF.

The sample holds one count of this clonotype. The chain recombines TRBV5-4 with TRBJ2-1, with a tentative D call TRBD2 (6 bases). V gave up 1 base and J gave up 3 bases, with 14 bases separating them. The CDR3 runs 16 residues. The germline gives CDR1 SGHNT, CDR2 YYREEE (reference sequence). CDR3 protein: CASSLLARDRYNEQFF. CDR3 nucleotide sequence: TGTGCCAGCAGCTTGTTGGCGCGGGATCGCTACAATGAGCAGTTCTTC.

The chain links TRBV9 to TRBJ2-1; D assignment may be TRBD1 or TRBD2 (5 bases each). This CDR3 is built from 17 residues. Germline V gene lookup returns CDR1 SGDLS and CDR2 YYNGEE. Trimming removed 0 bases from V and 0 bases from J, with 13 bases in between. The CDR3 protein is CASSVAVWGSSYNEQFF. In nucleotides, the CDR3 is TGTGCCAGCAGCGTAGCTGTGTGGGGGAGCTCCTACAATGAGCAGTTCTTC.

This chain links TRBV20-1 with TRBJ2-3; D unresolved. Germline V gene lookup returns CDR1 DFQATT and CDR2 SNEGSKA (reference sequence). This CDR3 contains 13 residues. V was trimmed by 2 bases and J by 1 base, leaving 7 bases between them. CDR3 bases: TGCAGTGCTAGACCCTCAGGCACAGATACGCAGTATTTT. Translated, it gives CSARPSGTDTQYF.

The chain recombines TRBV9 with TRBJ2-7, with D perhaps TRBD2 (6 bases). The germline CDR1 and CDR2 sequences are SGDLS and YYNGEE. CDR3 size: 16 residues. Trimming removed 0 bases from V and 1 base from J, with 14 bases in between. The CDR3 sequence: CASSVDGGTDSYEQYF. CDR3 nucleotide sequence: TGTGCCAGCAGCGTAGATGGGGGGACGGATTCCTACGAGCAGTACTTC.

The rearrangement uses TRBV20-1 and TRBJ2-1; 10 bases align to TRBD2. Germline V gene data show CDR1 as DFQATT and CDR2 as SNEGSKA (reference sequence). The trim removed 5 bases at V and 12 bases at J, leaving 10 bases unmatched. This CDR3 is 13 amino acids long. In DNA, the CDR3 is TGCAGTGCTCCCGGGACTAGCGAAGGGGGGCAGTTCTTC. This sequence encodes CSAPGTSEGGQFF.

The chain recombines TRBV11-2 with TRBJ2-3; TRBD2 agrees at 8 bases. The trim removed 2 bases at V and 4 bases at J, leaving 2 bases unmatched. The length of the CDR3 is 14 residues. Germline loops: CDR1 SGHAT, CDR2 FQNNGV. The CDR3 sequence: CASSLTSGPDTQYF. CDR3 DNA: TGTGCCAGCAGCTTAACTAGCGGCCCAGATACGCAGTATTTT.

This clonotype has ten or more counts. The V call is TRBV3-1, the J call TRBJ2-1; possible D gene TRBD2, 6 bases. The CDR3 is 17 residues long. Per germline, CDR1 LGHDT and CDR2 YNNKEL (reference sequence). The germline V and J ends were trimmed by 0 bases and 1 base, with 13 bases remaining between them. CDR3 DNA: TGTGCCAGCAGCCAAGACCACCGACTAGTTTCCTACAATGAGCAGTTCTTC. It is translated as CASSQDHRLVSYNEQFF.

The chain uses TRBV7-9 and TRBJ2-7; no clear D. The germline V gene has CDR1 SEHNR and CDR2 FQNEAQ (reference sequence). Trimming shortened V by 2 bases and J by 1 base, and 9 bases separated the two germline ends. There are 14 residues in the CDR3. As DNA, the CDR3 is TGTGCCAGCAGCTTATTCGACCCTTCCTACGAGCAGTACTTC. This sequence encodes CASSLFDPSYEQYF.

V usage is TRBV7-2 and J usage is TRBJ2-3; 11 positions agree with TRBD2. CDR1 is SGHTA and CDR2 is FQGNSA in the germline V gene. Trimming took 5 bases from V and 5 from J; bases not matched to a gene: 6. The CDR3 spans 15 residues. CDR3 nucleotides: TGTGCCAGCAGCCTTAGCGGGAGGGCTGTAGATACGCAGTATTTT. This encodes CASSLSGRAVDTQYF.

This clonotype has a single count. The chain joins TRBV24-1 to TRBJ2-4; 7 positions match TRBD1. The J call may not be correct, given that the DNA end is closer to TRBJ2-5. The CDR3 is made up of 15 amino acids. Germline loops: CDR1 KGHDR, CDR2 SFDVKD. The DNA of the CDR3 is TGTGCCACCAGTGATTCTAGACAGGGTCAAGAGACCCAGTACTTC. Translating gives CATSDSRQGQETQYF.

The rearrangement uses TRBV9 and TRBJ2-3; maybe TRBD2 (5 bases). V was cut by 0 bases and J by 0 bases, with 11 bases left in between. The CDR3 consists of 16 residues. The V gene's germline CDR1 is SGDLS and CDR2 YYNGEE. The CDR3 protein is CASSVGGLASTDTQYF. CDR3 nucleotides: TGTGCCAGCAGCGTAGGGGGTCTAGCTAGCACAGATACGCAGTATTTT. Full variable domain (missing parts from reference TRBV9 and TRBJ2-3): DSGVTQTPKHLITATGQRVTLRCSPRSGDLSVYWYQQSLDQGLQFLIQYYNGEERAKGNILERFSAQQFPDLHSELNLSSLELGDSALYFCASSVGGLASTDTQYFGPGTRLTVL.

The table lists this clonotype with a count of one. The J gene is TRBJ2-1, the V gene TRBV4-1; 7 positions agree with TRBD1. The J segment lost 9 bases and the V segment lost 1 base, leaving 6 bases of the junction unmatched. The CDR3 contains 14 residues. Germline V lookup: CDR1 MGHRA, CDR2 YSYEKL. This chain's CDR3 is CASSQGTRQGEQFF. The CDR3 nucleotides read TGCGCCAGCAGCCAAGGGACCAGACAGGGTGAGCAGTTCTTC.

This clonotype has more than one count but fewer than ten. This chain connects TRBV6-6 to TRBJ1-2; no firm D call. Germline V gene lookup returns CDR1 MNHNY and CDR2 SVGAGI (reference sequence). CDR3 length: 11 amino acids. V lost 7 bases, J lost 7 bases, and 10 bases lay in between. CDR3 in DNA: TGTGCCAGCAAGTCTGAGGGTGGCTACACCTTC. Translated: CASKSEGGYTF.

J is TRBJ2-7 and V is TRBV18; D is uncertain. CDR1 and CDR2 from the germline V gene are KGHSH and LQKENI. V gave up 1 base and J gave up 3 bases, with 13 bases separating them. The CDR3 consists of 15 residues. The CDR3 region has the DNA TGTGCCAGCTCACCACTGGGCGCTACTGTCTACGAGCAGTACTTC. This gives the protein CASSPLGATVYEQYF. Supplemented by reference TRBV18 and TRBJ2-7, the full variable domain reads NAGVMQNPRHLVRRRGQEARLRCSPMKGHSHVYWYRQLPEEGLKFMVYLQKENIIDESGMPKERFSAEFPKEGPSILRIQQVVRGDSAAYFCASSPLGATVYEQYFGPGTRLTVT.

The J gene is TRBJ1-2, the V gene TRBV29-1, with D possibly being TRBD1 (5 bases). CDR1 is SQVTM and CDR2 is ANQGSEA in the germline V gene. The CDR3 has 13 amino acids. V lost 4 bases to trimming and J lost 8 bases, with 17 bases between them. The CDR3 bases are TGCAGCGTTGGCCGCAGGGATCAGGGAGGCTACACCTTC. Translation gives CSVGRRDQGGYTF.